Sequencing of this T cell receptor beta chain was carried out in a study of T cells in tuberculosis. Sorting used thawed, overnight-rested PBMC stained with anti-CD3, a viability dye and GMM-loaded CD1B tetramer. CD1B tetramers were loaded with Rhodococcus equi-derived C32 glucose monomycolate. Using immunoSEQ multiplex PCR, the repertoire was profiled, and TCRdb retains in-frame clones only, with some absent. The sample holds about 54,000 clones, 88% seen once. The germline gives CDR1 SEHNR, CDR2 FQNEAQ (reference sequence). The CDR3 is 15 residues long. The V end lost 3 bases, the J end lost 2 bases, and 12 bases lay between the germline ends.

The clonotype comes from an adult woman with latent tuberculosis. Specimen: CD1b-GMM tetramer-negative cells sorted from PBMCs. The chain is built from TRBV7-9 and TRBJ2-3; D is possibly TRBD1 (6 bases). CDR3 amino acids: CASSLGTTYTDTQYF. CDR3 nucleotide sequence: TGTGCCAGCAGCTTGGGGACAACGTACACAGATACGCAGTATTTT.